These 8 T cell receptor beta chains share one sample of origin, sequenced in a study of beta chain features in type 1 diabetes. Study results and caveats: Type 1 diabetes patients had TCRB CDR3s that were shorter (moderately but significantly so) in all four CD4+ subsets.

Antigens for these TCRs are unknown. Sequencing targeted expressed TCRB transcripts, as all isolated RNA had been reverse transcribed. Only in-frame clones appear in the TCRdb table, and some are missing; sequencing was by immunoSEQ multiplex PCR. This sample carries fewer than 400,000 clones, roughly a tenth of them seen once, and the ten largest clones take less than 1.2%. Sequenced sample: central memory CD4+ T cells from blood. The receptors derive from a man aged 30-40 years with type 1 diabetes.

This clone was recorded a few times. The gene calls are TRBV2 and TRBJ2-2, with 7 bases identical to TRBD1. The germline V gene encodes CDR1 SNHLY and CDR2 FYNNEI. J gave up 3 bases and V 7 bases, and 5 bases lay outside the gene matches. The CDR3 contains 14 residues. The CDR3 region is CASIQGRDTGELFF. The CDR3 DNA is TGTGCCAGCATACAGGGGCGAGACACCGGGGAGCTGTTTTTT.

In its sample, this clone was seen a few times. The genes are TRBV6-1 and TRBJ1-2, with D perhaps matching TRBD1 (6 bases). V lost 4 bases and J lost 3, with 15 bases in between. Germline V lookup: CDR1 MNHNS, CDR2 SASEGT. This CDR3 has 15 amino acids. CDR3 residues: CASSATRDTYYGYTF. The CDR3, as DNA: TGTGCCAGCAGTGCTACGCGGGACACCTACTATGGCTACACCTTC.

The genes are TRBV11-2 and TRBJ2-7; no firm D call. The CDR3 has 14 residues. The germline gives CDR1 SGHAT, CDR2 FQNNGV. Trimming shortened V by 0 bases and J by 2 bases, and 8 bases separated the two germline ends. CDR3 in DNA: TGTGCCAGCAGCTTAGACGGGTATGCCTACGAGCAGTACTTC. Residues: CASSLDGYAYEQYF. Using reference TRBV11-2 and TRBJ2-7 for the parts outside the CDR3, the full variable domain is EAGVAQSPRYKIIEKRQSVAFWCNPISGHATLYWYQQILGQGPKLLIQFQNNGVVDDSQLPKDRFSAERLKGVDSTLKIQPAKLEDSAVYLCASSLDGYAYEQYFGPGTRLTVT.

The chain employs TRBV10-3 and TRBJ2-1; 7 positions agree with TRBD1. The V and J ends lost 7 bases and 4 bases, in that order; junction bases with no gene match: 10. The CDR3 length is 15 residues. Germline-derived CDR1 and CDR2 are ENHRY and SYGVKD. The CDR3 nucleotides read TGTGCCATCACCATGACTACGGACAGGTACAATGAGCAGTTCTTC. Protein product: CAITMTTDRYNEQFF.

In its sample, this clone was seen a few times. This rearrangement joins TRBV4-3 to TRBJ1-5, with D possibly being TRBD1 (6 bases). Looked up from germline, CDR1 is LGHNA and CDR2 is YSLEER. V shed 1 base and J shed 4 bases, with 11 bases lying between them. This CDR3 has 15 amino acids. CDR3 in amino acids: CASSQGYRENQPQHF. The CDR3 coding sequence is TGCGCCAGCAGCCAAGGTTACAGGGAGAATCAGCCCCAGCATTTT.

This clone was detected only a few times. The chain uses TRBV5-6 and TRBJ1-5; a possible D gene is TRBD1 (6 bases). V was clipped by 2 bases and J by 6 bases, with 12 bases between them. The CDR3 runs to 14 residues. The germline V gene encodes CDR1 SGHDT and CDR2 YYEEEE. CDR3 nucleotides: TGTGCCAGCAGCTTCGGGACATCCCGTCAGCCCCAGCATTTT. Residues: CASSFGTSRQPQHF.

With regard to this clone: At one end, the junction sequence differs from germline, possibly due to a read error. The J gene is TRBJ2-5, the V gene TRBV5-5; 8 bases are shared with TRBD1. This CDR3 region has 14 residues. Germline CDR1 reads SGHKS; CDR2 reads YYEKEE (reference sequence). CDR3 sequence: CASSPDRGQETQYF. The CDR3 coding sequence is TGCGCCAGCAGCCCCGACAGGGGTCAAGAGACCCAGTACTTC.

The genes are TRBV27 and TRBJ1-5; D possibly corresponds to TRBD1 (6 bases). Trimming pared 5 bases from V and 7 bases from J, leaving 12 bases between. The CDR3 is 13 amino acids. Germline lookup yields CDR1 MNHEY and CDR2 SMNVEV (reference sequence). CDR3 region: CASSITQGQPQHF. The CDR3 nucleotides read TGTGCCAGCAGTATCACACAGGGCCAGCCCCAGCATTTT.